A selection of T cell receptor beta chains follows, all from one sample in a study of blood T cell repertoires in COVID-19. Sequencing used immunoSEQ multiplex PCR; TCRdb keeps in-frame clones, though not all of them. Of under 300,000 clones listed, around 83% are singletons. Sequencing input: peripheral blood. These receptors were taken from an elderly man with acute or convalescent COVID-19. Each CDR3 is given with its conserved first and last residue. D genes are given only for firm matches. Clone sizes are given selectively: once, few, many, or a class where the clone is expanded.

CDR3 protein	CDR3 DNA	D gene	clone size	V gene	J gene
CASSELAGYNEQFF	TGTGCCAGCAGTGAGCTAGCGGGGTACAATGAGCAGTTCTTC	TRBD2	-	TRBV6-1	TRBJ2-1
CAWSGEGGYGYTF	TGTGCCTGGAGTGGGGAGGGGGGCTATGGCTACACCTTC	-	-	TRBV30	TRBJ1-2
CASSLQGAGYGYTF	TGTGCCAGCAGCTTACAGGGGGCCGGCTATGGCTACACCTTC	TRBD1	-	TRBV5-4	TRBJ1-2
CASSPPGLDYGYTF	TGTGCCAGCTCACCACCTGGCTTGGACTATGGCTACACCTTC	-	once	TRBV18	TRBJ1-2
CASSLGSGSQETQYF	TGCGCCAGCAGCTTGGGGTCAGGGTCGCAAGAGACCCAGTACTTC	-	-	TRBV5-1	TRBJ2-5
CATSDPTRTSRNTGELFF	TGTGCCACCAGTGACCCGACAAGGACTAGCCGAAACACCGGGGAGCTGTTTTTT	TRBD2	-	TRBV24-1	TRBJ2-2
CASMGTAGNQPQHF	TGCGCCAGCATGGGGACAGCGGGCAATCAGCCCCAGCATTTT	TRBD1	few	TRBV10-1	TRBJ1-5
CASSHSLGELFF	TGTGCCAGCAGCCACTCCCTCGGGGAGCTGTTTTTT	-	-	TRBV3-1/TRBV3-2	TRBJ2-2
CASTPRLGGAFF	TGTGCCAGCACACCGCGACTAGGAGGGGCTTTCTTT	-	-	TRBV12-3/TRBV12-4	TRBJ1-1
CASSFEPGFQPQHF	TGTGCCAGCAGCTTTGAACCCGGGTTTCAGCCCCAGCATTTT	-	-	TRBV5-4	TRBJ1-5
CASSAQAEPTYEQYF	TGTGCCAGCAGCGCCCAAGCGGAGCCAACCTACGAGCAGTACTTC	-	once	TRBV9	TRBJ2-7
CASSPGTFTYEQYF	TGTGCCAGCAGCCCCGGGACTTTTACCTACGAGCAGTACTTC	-	-	TRBV11-2	TRBJ2-7
CASSGGQPADTQYF	TGTGCCAGCAGTGGGGGACAGCCAGCGGATACGCAGTATTTT	TRBD1	-	TRBV2	TRBJ2-3
CASSTGYSNQPQHF	TGTGCCAGCAGTACAGGGTACAGCAATCAGCCCCAGCATTTT	-	-	TRBV6-5	TRBJ1-5
CASSQTIGQSYNEQFF	TGTGCCAGCAGCCAAACGATCGGACAGTCCTACAATGAGCAGTTCTTC	-	-	TRBV9	TRBJ2-1
CASSQRREIGSPLHF	TGCGCCAGCAGCCAACGTCGGGAAATCGGTTCACCCCTCCACTTT	-	-	TRBV4-1	TRBJ1-6